What follows describes a single T cell receptor (beta chain). Its specificity is not known. This sample was included in a study of glioma-infiltrating T cells after dendritic cell vaccination. Study details: Samples are from glioblastoma patients in Phase I and II dendritic cell vaccine trials. Patients received three intradermal dendritic cell vaccine injections at biweekly intervals. Study-level findings and limits: Only a small number of patients had complete blood and tumor samples.

Per germline, CDR1 LNHDA and CDR2 SQIVND (reference sequence). The CDR3 runs to 14 residues. Profiled with immunoSEQ multiplex PCR; TCRdb holds only in-frame clones, not every one. The sample comprises 100,000 or so clones, around 91% of which are singletons, and 2.5% to 3% rests with the top ten. Documented time point: after dendritic cell vaccination, including at tumor progression/relapse. Only patients with spare fresh-frozen tumor and over two years of follow-up were included. The sample here was blood, taken after dendritic cell vaccination. The chain combines TRBV19 with TRBJ2-5; 9 positions agree with TRBD2. The DNA matches TRBJ2-7 better at its end, which makes the J call doubtful. This clonotype originated in a human donor with glioblastoma. As DNA, the CDR3 is TGTGCCAGTAGCATATCGACTAGCGGCTACGAGCAGTACTTC. Its translation: CASSISTSGYEQYF.